The present T cell receptor beta chain was sequenced within a study of human T cells and chemical hapten exposure. Study-wide background: Small discrepancies in pooled library volume mainly accounted for the varying TCR yields per sample.

General study results and limits: Sensitization with DPC brought no change to TCRs above 1 in 1000 in frequency.

Unique molecular identifiers were attached to individual cDNA molecules within the library. In the original workflow: Per-sample TCR counts ranged from about 20,000 to 750,000, median 95,638. TCRdb recomputed calls from the 5' RACE reads with MiXCR, one row per CDR3 protein. The V and J calls reflect TCRdb's pipeline rather than the authors' work. The top ten clones hold around 1.4% of a sample with approximately 150,000 distinct CDR3 sequences, approximately 4% of them seen once. It was from unfractionated whole blood that total RNA was extracted. In this sample, this clonotype turned up many times. Its matching antigen is unknown. This TCR was sampled from a female donor in good health.

CDR3 residues: CASSPRTGDLGELFF. Written as DNA, the CDR3 is TGTGCCAGCTCACCACGGACAGGGGATCTCGGGGAGCTGTTTTTT. The chain joins TRBV18 to TRBJ2-2; 9 bases are a match to TRBD1. V trimming: 1 base; J trimming: 7 bases; junction bases outside the gene matches: 4. CDR1 and CDR2 (germline): KGHSH, LQKENI. The CDR3 totals 15 residues.